Shown below are 32 T cell receptor beta chains from a single sample sequenced in a study of blood T cell repertoires in COVID-19. TCRdb's copy holds only in-frame clones and misses some; the assay was immunoSEQ multiplex PCR. The sample contains about 370,000 clones, around 91% of which appear only once. The specimen sequenced was PBMCs or T cells enriched from blood (not recorded which). The receptors derive from a man younger than 30 who had recovered from COVID-19.

This chain connects TRBV19 to TRBJ1-5; TRBD1 agrees at 9 bases. This CDR3 has 15 amino acids. Per germline, CDR1 LNHDA and CDR2 SQIVND (reference sequence). The V segment lost 5 bases and the J segment 8 bases; nucleotides outside the gene matches: 10. The CDR3 region is CASSRRRDRAEPQHF. CDR3 DNA sequence: TGTGCCAGTAGTCGCCGGAGGGACAGGGCCGAGCCCCAGCATTTT.

V gene TRBV7-9 combines with J gene TRBJ1-4, with 9 bases that match TRBD1. This CDR3 is 15 amino acids long. The germline V gene encodes CDR1 SEHNR and CDR2 FQNEAQ (reference sequence). With V trimmed by 5 bases and J by 4 bases, 5 bases remained unmatched. The CDR3 spells CASSTYRGRNEKLFF. CDR3 nucleotides: TGTGCCAGCAGCACCTACAGGGGGCGTAATGAAAAACTGTTTTTT.

V gene TRBV7-9 combines with J gene TRBJ2-7; no clear D. Trimming shortened V by 5 bases and J by 2 bases, and 13 bases separated the two germline ends. The CDR3 has 14 residues. Germline V CDR1 and CDR2: SEHNR, FQNEAQ (reference sequence). The CDR3 DNA follows: TGTGCCAGCAGCCGAAGTAGTGTTACCTACGAGCAGTACTTC. Residues: CASSRSSVTYEQYF.

The V gene is TRBV19, the J gene TRBJ2-6; no definite D call. In germline, CDR1 is LNHDA, CDR2 SQIVND (reference sequence). The V end was cut by 4 bases, the J end by 0 bases, with 10 bases between. This CDR3 has 16 amino acids. The chain's CDR3 is CASSRSGFSGANVLTF. The CDR3 coding sequence is TGTGCCAGTAGTAGATCAGGTTTCTCTGGGGCCAACGTCCTGACTTTC.

The chain joins TRBV3-1 (or the pseudogene TRBV3-2) to TRBJ2-1; unclear D gene. Germline loops: CDR1 LGHDT, CDR2 YNNKEL (reference sequence). This CDR3 is built from 13 residues. V shed 8 bases and J shed 8 bases, with 16 bases lying between them. The CDR3 bases are TGTGCCAGCGGCCCCCTTATCCCCCATGAGCAGTTCTTC. This codes for CASGPLIPHEQFF.

V usage is TRBV5-6 and J usage is TRBJ2-6; D unclear. CDR1 and CDR2 from the germline V gene are SGHDT and YYEEEE. Trimming pared 5 bases from V and 0 bases from J, leaving 15 bases between. The CDR3 covers 17 residues. The DNA of the CDR3 is TGTGCCAGCAGACGCGTAGTATTACCCTCTGGGGCCAACGTCCTGACTTTC. It specifies CASRRVVLPSGANVLTF.

J is TRBJ1-2 and V is TRBV5-1; D unclear. Germline lookup yields CDR1 SGHRS and CDR2 YFSETQ. Trimming removed 4 bases from V and 4 bases from J, with 20 bases in between. This CDR3 comprises 16 residues. Written as DNA, the CDR3 is TGCGCCAGCAGCGCCGAGGCCAGCGCTCCATCCTATGGCTACACCTTC. This encodes CASSAEASAPSYGYTF.

The chain carries TRBV11-3 and TRBJ2-2; D call uncertain. The germline V gene has CDR1 SGHNT and CDR2 YENEEA. The CDR3 is made up of 12 amino acids. V was trimmed by 3 bases and J by 5 bases, leaving 4 bases between them. The CDR3 spells CASSFVTGELFF. CDR3 sequence (DNA): TGTGCCAGCAGCTTCGTTACCGGGGAGCTGTTTTTT.

The chain employs TRBV11-2 and TRBJ2-6, with D tentatively TRBD2 (5 bases). V was trimmed by 3 bases and J by 0 bases, leaving 12 bases between them. From germline, CDR1 is SGHAT and CDR2 FQNNGV. This CDR3 has 17 amino acids. The CDR3 nucleotides read TGTGCCAGCAGCTTCGGGGTAATGGTCTCTGGGGCCAACGTCCTGACTTTC. As protein: CASSFGVMVSGANVLTF. Combining the CDR3 with reference TRBV11-2 and TRBJ2-6 gives the whole variable domain EAGVAQSPRYKIIEKRQSVAFWCNPISGHATLYWYQQILGQGPKLLIQFQNNGVVDDSQLPKDRFSAERLKGVDSTLKIQPAKLEDSAVYLCASSFGVMVSGANVLTFGAGSRLTVL.

V usage is TRBV7-2 and J usage is TRBJ1-4; 11 bases are a match to TRBD1. The V segment lost 5 bases and the J segment 7 bases; nucleotides outside the gene matches: 6. CDR3 length: 15 amino acids. The germline gives CDR1 SGHTA, CDR2 FQGNSA. The CDR3 DNA reads TGTGCCAGCAGCCCAACCGGGACAGGGGGTGAAAAACTGTTTTTT. Residues: CASSPTGTGGEKLFF.

The CDR3 region is CASSLGATPQHF. The CDR3 DNA reads TGTGCCAGCAGTTTAGGGGCCACACCCCAGCATTTT. The chain combines TRBV12-3 or TRBV12-4 with TRBJ1-5; D unresolved. The CDR3 contains 12 residues. Trimming took 1 base from V and 10 from J, leaving 8 bases between them.

The rearrangement uses TRBV4-2 and TRBJ2-7, with D uncertain. The CDR3 runs to 13 residues. The V end lost 4 bases, the J end lost 5 bases, and 12 bases lay between the germline ends. In germline, CDR1 is LGHNA, CDR2 YNFKEQ. The CDR3 is CASSLNPYNEQYF. The CDR3 DNA sequence: TGTGCCAGCAGCCTCAACCCCTATAACGAGCAGTACTTC.

This rearrangement joins TRBV6-5 to TRBJ1-5; D gene unclear. The CDR3 runs to 14 residues. Germline CDR1 MNHEY, CDR2 SVGAGI. V lost 0 bases and J 4 bases, leaving 7 bases between the germline ends. CDR3 loop: CASSYSSTNQPQHF. CDR3 nucleotide sequence: TGTGCCAGCAGTTACTCAAGTACAAATCAGCCCCAGCATTTT.

The V call is TRBV11-2, the J call TRBJ2-2; 7 bases fit TRBD2. Germline V lookup: CDR1 SGHAT, CDR2 FQNNGV. With V trimmed by 1 base and J by 3 bases, 5 bases remained unmatched. The CDR3 has 16 residues. The CDR3 is CASSLGAGTYTGELFF. The CDR3 DNA follows: TGTGCCAGCAGCTTAGGAGCGGGGACCTACACCGGGGAGCTGTTTTTT.

This clone was recorded a few times. This CDR3 reads CASRLAPSSFGRDSSYEQYF. For the CDR3, the DNA is TGTGCAAGTCGCTTAGCCCCCTCGAGTTTCGGCAGGGACAGCTCCTACGAGCAGTACTTC. The chain links TRBV12-2 to TRBJ2-7; the DNA was not used to check the table's D call, TRBD1. TRBV12-2 is an annotated pseudogene. The CDR3 is 20 amino acids.

V and J are TRBV6-5 and TRBJ2-7, with no clear D. CDR1 MNHEY and CDR2 SVGAGI come from the germline V gene. This CDR3 is 14 amino acids long. The V end lost 5 bases, the J end lost 0 bases, and 11 bases lay between the germline ends. The CDR3 bases are TGTGCCAGCAGTAAGAGTTCTTCCTCCTACGAGCAGTACTTC. Its translation is CASSKSSSSYEQYF.

This chain links TRBV28 with TRBJ1-2, with D tentatively TRBD1 (6 bases). Germline values: CDR1 MDHEN, CDR2 SYDVKM. CDR3 length equals 13 residues. V lost 2 bases and J lost 7, with 11 bases in between. The DNA for the CDR3 is TGTGCCAGCAGTTTAGGACAGAATCCTGGCTACACCTTC. It codes for CASSLGQNPGYTF.

V and J are TRBV7-9 and TRBJ1-3; D is perhaps TRBD1 (6 bases). This CDR3 is 18 amino acids long. Germline values: CDR1 SEHNR, CDR2 FQNEAQ (reference sequence). V was cut by 5 bases and J by 0 bases, with 20 bases left in between. CDR3 protein: CASSRYIRTVRSGNTIYF. CDR3 in DNA: TGTGCCAGCAGCCGATACATTCGGACAGTCCGCTCTGGAAACACCATATATTTT.

This clone was seen at least ten times. This rearrangement joins TRBV12-3 or TRBV12-4 to TRBJ1-1, with TRBD1 identical over 9 bases. This CDR3 is built from 12 residues. Losses at the gene ends were 6 bases for V and 13 bases for J; bases not matched to a gene: 9. CDR3 loop: CASRIRQGEVFF. The DNA of the CDR3 is TGTGCCAGCAGAATCCGACAGGGGGAGGTTTTCTTT.

The V gene is TRBV10-1, the J gene TRBJ2-1; 9 positions agree with TRBD1. The germline V gene has CDR1 WNHNN and CDR2 SYGVQD (reference sequence). Trimming removed 5 bases from V and 8 bases from J; junction bases left unmatched: 10. This CDR3 comprises 15 residues. This CDR3 is CASSIGTGYDDEQFF. The CDR3 DNA reads TGCGCCAGCAGTATCGGGACAGGGTATGACGATGAGCAGTTCTTC.

This chain uses TRBV21-1 with TRBJ2-3; TRBD2 is the table's D call, not checked against the DNA. TRBV21-1 has pseudogene status. This CDR3 contains 16 residues. The CDR3 spells CASSKRRDTGTDTQYF. The CDR3 DNA reads as TGTGCCAGCAGCAAAAGGAGGGATACAGGCACAGATACGCAGTATTTT.

The chain carries TRBV9 and TRBJ2-7; 8 bases line up with TRBD2. The CDR3 has 17 amino acids. Germline CDR1 is SGDLS and CDR2 is YYNGEE. V lost 2 bases and J lost 3; bases outside the gene matches: 13. CDR3 loop: CASSVGVFTSGFYEQYF. The CDR3, as DNA: TGTGCCAGCAGCGTTGGCGTCTTCACTAGCGGTTTCTACGAGCAGTACTTC.

The V gene is TRBV18, the J gene TRBJ2-2; a possible D gene is TRBD2 (5 bases). The V end was cut by 3 bases, the J end by 6 bases, with 5 bases between. Germline values: CDR1 KGHSH, CDR2 LQKENI. This CDR3 is built from 12 residues. CDR3 protein: CASSPGAGELFF. The CDR3 nucleotides are TGTGCCAGCTCACCCGGGGCCGGGGAGCTGTTTTTT.

V is TRBV4-2 and J is TRBJ1-3, with a possible D match to TRBD1 (5 bases). Deletions cut 4 bases from V and 3 bases from J, with 13 bases between. This CDR3 comprises 15 residues. The V gene's germline CDR1 is LGHNA and CDR2 YNFKEQ. This CDR3 reads CASSPGLGDGNTIYF. The CDR3 DNA reads TGTGCCAGCAGCCCGGGTTTAGGGGATGGAAACACCATATATTTT.

This chain links TRBV4-3 with TRBJ2-7; 10 positions match TRBD1. V lost 3 bases to trimming and J lost 6 bases; unmatched junction nucleotides: 8. The CDR3 runs to 15 residues. Germline CDR1 and CDR2: LGHNA and YSLEER. The CDR3 bases are TGCGCCAGCAGCCAGGCGGGACAGGGGACGTCCGAGCAGTACTTC. This gives the protein CASSQAGQGTSEQYF.

The J gene is TRBJ2-2, the V gene TRBV9; TRBD2 agrees at 7 bases. The V gene end was trimmed by 2 bases and the J gene end by 1 base; junction bases not matched to a gene: 2. CDR1 and CDR2 (germline): SGDLS, YYNGEE. The CDR3 is 15 amino acids. The CDR3 DNA reads TGTGCCAGCAGCGTCGGACTAGTGAACACCGGGGAGCTGTTTTTT. Translated: CASSVGLVNTGELFF.

The chain has TRBV2 and TRBJ2-7; 8 bases are a match to TRBD2. Looked up from germline, CDR1 is SNHLY and CDR2 is FYNNEI. Losses at the gene ends were 0 bases for V and 3 bases for J; bases not matched to a gene: 4. This CDR3 region has 15 residues. In nucleotides, the CDR3 is TGTGCCAGCAGTGAAGCCAGCGGGGGCCTCTACGAGCAGTACTTC. As protein: CASSEASGGLYEQYF.

For the CDR3, the DNA is TGTGCCAGCAGTCCACAGGGGCAGAACACTGAAGCTTTCTTT. Translation gives CASSPQGQNTEAFF. The V gene is TRBV2, the J gene TRBJ1-1, with 7 bases aligning to TRBD1. The CDR3 is 14 residues long. Germline CDR1 SNHLY, CDR2 FYNNEI. The J segment lost 1 base and the V segment lost 5 bases, leaving 4 bases of the junction unmatched.

The gene calls are TRBV27 and TRBJ2-1; 7 bases match TRBD2. This CDR3 spans 19 amino acids. The germline V gene has CDR1 MNHEY and CDR2 SMNVEV (reference sequence). Germline trimming cut 1 base from V and 6 bases from J; bases unmatched to any gene: 18. The CDR3 here is CASSLFPVAGRGRGNEQFF. The CDR3, as DNA: TGTGCCAGCAGTTTATTCCCCGTCGCCGGGCGCGGGAGAGGCAATGAGCAGTTCTTC.

The chain joins TRBV5-8 to TRBJ2-7; D is perhaps TRBD1 (6 bases). From germline, CDR1 is SGHTS and CDR2 YDEGEE. CDR3 length equals 16 residues. V shed 6 bases and J shed 0 bases, with 19 bases lying between them. This chain's CDR3 is CASMTYRVTSSYEQYF. In DNA form, the CDR3 reads TGTGCCAGCATGACATACAGGGTAACCAGCTCCTACGAGCAGTACTTC.

CDR3 nucleotides: TGTGCCAGCAGTGAAGACAGGGGATCTTCACCCCTCCACTTT. Translating it yields CASSEDRGSSPLHF. The chain employs TRBV25-1 and TRBJ1-6; the match to TRBD1 covers 8 bases. The CDR3 runs to 14 residues. Germline V gene sequence: CDR1 MGHDK, CDR2 SYGVNS. V lost 2 bases to trimming and J lost 9 bases; unmatched junction nucleotides: 3.

V usage is TRBV9 and J usage is TRBJ1-4; D is perhaps TRBD1 (6 bases). Germline loops: CDR1 SGDLS, CDR2 YYNGEE. V gave up 4 bases and J gave up 8 bases, with 24 bases separating them. The CDR3 loop spans 17 amino acids. CDR3 in DNA: TGTGCCAGCAGCACACACACAGGGAAGCCGGGAGGCGAAAAACTGTTTTTT. Translation: CASSTHTGKPGGEKLFF.